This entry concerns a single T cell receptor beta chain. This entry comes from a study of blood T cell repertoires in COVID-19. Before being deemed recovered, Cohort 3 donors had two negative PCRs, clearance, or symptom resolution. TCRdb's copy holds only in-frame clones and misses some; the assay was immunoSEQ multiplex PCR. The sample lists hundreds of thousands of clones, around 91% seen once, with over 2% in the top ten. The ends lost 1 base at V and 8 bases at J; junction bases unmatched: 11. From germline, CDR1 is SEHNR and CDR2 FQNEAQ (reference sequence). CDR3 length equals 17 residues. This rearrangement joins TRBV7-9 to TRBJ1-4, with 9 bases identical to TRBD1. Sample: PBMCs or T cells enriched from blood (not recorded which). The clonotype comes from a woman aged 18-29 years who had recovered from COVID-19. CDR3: CASSLGAGDRESEKLFF. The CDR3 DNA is TGTGCCAGCAGCTTAGGGGCCGGGGACAGGGAGTCCGAAAAACTGTTTTTT.